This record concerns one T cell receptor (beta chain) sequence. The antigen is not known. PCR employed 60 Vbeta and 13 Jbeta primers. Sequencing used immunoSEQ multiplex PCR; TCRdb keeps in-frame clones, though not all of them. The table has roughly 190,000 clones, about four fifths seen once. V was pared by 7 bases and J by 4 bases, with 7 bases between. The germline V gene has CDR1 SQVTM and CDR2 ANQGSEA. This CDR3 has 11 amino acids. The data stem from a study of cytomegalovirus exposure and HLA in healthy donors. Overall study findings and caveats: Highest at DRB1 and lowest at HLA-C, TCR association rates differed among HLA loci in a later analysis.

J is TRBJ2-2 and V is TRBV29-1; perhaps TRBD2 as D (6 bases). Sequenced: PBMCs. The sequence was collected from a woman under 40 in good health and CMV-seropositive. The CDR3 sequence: CSGGVTGELFF. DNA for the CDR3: TGCAGCGGCGGGGTCACCGGGGAGCTGTTTTTT.